This T cell receptor (beta chain) was documented in a study of T cells after yellow fever vaccination. Study-level results: Post-booster samples contained most primary-vaccination clones (nearly 98% CD4, less than 90% CD8). A weaker secondary response peaked on day 5, the primary on day 15.

They built TCR cDNA with 5'RACE template switching, a step that put in a universal primer site and UMIs. A single record per CDR3 protein comes from TCRdb applying MiXCR to the 5' RACE reads. In the table there are 400,000 or so distinct CDR3 sequences, roughly a sixth of which are singletons. On this clonotype: Its cognate antigen is unknown.

The CDR3 has 15 residues. V trimming: 3 bases; J trimming: 0 bases; junction bases outside the gene matches: 4. Germline CDR1 is DFQATT and CDR2 is SNEGSKA (reference sequence). The rearrangement joins TRBV20-1 to TRBJ2-1; 8 nucleotides align to TRBD2. The input for sequencing was PBMCs, taken before the yellow fever booster vaccination. This TCR came from a man aged 18 to 30 who received the YFV17D yellow fever vaccine. CDR3 residues: CSARRGVYSYNEQFF. The CDR3 bases are TGCAGTGCTAGGCGGGGGGTTTACTCCTACAATGAGCAGTTCTTC.